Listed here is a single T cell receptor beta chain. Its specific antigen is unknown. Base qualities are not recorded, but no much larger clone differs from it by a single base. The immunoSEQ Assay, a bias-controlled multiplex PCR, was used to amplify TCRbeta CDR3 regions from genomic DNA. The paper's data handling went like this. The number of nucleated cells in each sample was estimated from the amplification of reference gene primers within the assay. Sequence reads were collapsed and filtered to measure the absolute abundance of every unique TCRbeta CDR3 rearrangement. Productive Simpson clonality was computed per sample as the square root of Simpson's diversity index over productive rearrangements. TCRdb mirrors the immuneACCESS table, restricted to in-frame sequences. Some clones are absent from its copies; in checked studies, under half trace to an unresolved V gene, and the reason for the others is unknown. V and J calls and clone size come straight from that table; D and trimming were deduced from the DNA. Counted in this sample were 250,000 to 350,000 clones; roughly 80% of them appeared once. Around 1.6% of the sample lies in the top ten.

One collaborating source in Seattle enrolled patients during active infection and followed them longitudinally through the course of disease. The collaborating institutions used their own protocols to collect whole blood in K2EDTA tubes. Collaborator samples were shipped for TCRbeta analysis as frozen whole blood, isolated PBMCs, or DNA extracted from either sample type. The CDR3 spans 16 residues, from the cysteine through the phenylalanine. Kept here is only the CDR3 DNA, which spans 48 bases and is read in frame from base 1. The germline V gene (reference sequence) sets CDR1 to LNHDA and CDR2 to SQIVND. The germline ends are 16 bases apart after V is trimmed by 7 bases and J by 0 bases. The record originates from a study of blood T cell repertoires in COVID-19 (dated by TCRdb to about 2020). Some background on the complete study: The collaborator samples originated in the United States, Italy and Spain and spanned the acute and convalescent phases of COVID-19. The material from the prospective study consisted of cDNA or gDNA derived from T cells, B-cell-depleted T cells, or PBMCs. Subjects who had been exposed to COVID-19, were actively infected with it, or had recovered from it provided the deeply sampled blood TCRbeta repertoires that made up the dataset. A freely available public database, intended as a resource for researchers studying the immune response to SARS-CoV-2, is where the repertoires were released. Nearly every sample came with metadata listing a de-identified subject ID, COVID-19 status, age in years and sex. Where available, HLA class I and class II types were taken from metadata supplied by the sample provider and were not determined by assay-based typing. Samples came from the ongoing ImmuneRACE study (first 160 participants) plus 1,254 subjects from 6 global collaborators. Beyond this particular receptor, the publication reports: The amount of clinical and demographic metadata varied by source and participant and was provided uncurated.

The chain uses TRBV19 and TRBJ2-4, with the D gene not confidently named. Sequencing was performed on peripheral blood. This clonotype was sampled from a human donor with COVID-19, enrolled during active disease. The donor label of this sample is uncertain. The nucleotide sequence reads TGTGCCAGTAAGGAGTCGTCCGTCTTAGCCAAAAACATTCAGTACTTC. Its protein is CASKESSVLAKNIQYF.